Given below is one TCR beta chain in context. Its target is unknown. Unique molecular identifiers were incorporated when the TCRbeta library was constructed. TCRdb reprocessed the PCR reads via MiXCR and lists one record per CDR3 protein. The top ten hold roughly 36% of the sample, which has more than 200,000 distinct CDR3 sequences, roughly 8.1% seen once. The data belong to a study of T-cell reconstitution after alpha-beta-depleted transplantation in children. Study-level findings and limits: Several hundred rapidly expanded clones from non-depleted graft cells reportedly supplied alpha-beta T cells about two months post-transplant.

The CDR3 runs to 15 residues. The germline V gene has CDR1 SQVTM and CDR2 ANQGSEA. Trimming at V came to 8 bases and at J to 4 bases, leaving 14 bases not matched to a gene. The chain combines TRBV29-1 with TRBJ2-3; 8 nucleotides match TRBD2. The sequence came from a male patient between 2 and 9 years old who had a stem cell transplant for acute myeloid leukemia, so the T cells may come from the graft donor. This material consisted of PBMCs, mostly from graft donor cells, taken 360 days after TCRalphabeta/CD19-depleted stem cell transplant. The CDR3 here is CSLRRGGRSPDTQYF. The CDR3 DNA follows: TGCAGCCTACGCCGGGGGGGGCGCAGCCCAGATACGCAGTATTTT.